Listed below are T cell receptor beta chains from one sample, sequenced in a study of T cell responses to AZD1222 COVID-19 vaccine. Profiling relied on immunoSEQ multiplex PCR, and the TCRdb table lists in-frame clones only, not all of them. The table includes about 180,000 clones, around nine tenths detected once. The sequences come from peripheral blood, collected on day 0 of AZD1222 vaccination. The source is an adult in good health. The CDR3 runs from the conserved cysteine through the conserved F or W. D genes are given only for firm matches. Only some rows state a clone size, as once, few, many or a class for expanded clones.

>.|.|TRBJ2-5|13|TRBV24-1
TGTGCCACCAGTGATCCGGGGCGGGAGACCCAGTACTTC
CATSDPGRETQYF
>.|.|TRBJ1-6|15|TRBV5-1
TGCGCCAGCAGCTTCACACAGGGAGGAAATTCACCCCTCCACTTT
CASSFTQGGNSPLHF
>.|.|TRBJ2-3|14|TRBV5-1
TGCGCCAGCAGCTTGGGTTCGGCAGCTGATACGCAGTATTTT
CASSLGSAADTQYF
>TRBD1|.|TRBJ1-6|13|TRBV30
TGTGCCTGGAGTGGGGACAGAAATTCACCCCTCCACTTT
CAWSGDRNSPLHF
>TRBD1|.|TRBJ2-5|17|TRBV24-1
TGTGCCACCAGTGATCAAGGACAGGGGGTTACACCTAGGACCCAGTACTTC
CATSDQGQGVTPRTQYF
>.|once|TRBJ2-5|12|TRBV6-6
TGTGCCAGCAGAGCCCTATCTTGGACCCAGTACTTC
CASRALSWTQYF
>.|.|TRBJ1-5|14|TRBV2
TGTGCCAGCAGTGAAGGGCAGCTAAATCAGCCCCAGCATTTT
CASSEGQLNQPQHF
>.|.|TRBJ1-1|12|TRBV21-1
TGTGCCAGCAGCCCCCTCCCCCTCAGAGCGGTTTTT
CASSPLPLRAVF
>TRBD1|.|TRBJ2-7|13|TRBV27
TGTGCCAGCAGGGGACAGGGTGCGTACGAGCAGTACTTC
CASRGQGAYEQYF
>.|.|TRBJ2-2|17|TRBV12-5
TGTGCTAGTGGTTTGGTGGTGGGGGGAGAGGACACCGGGGAGCTGTTTTTT
CASGLVVGGEDTGELFF
>.|.|TRBJ2-7|12|TRBV29-1
TGCAGCGTTGGTGACAGCTCCTACGAGCAGTACTTC
CSVGDSSYEQYF
>.|.|TRBJ1-5|16|TRBV5-1
TGCGCCAGCAGCTCGCTGCCCCGGGACAGCAATCAGCCCCAGCATTTT
CASSSLPRDSNQPQHF
>TRBD1|.|TRBJ2-7|16|TRBV5-1
TGCGCCAGCAGCTTGGAGCCGGGACAGGGGGCAAACGAGCAGTACTTC
CASSLEPGQGANEQYF
>.|.|TRBJ1-1|15|TRBV11-3
TGTGCCAGCAGCTTAGATGGGGCCCAGAACACTGAAGCTTTCTTT
CASSLDGAQNTEAFF
>TRBD2|.|TRBJ2-1|15|TRBV19
TGTGCCAGTAGTAGGCTAGCGGGTTTATACAATGAGCAGTTCTTC
CASSRLAGLYNEQFF
>TRBD2|.|TRBJ2-7|16|TRBV7-2
TGTGCCAGCAGCCCCCGGACTAGCGGGAACTCCTACGAGCAGTACTTC
CASSPRTSGNSYEQYF
>TRBD1|.|TRBJ1-2|17|TRBV27
TGTGCCAGCAGCAGCGATGCCACAGGGGGGAAGCTCTATGGCTACACCTTC
CASSSDATGGKLYGYTF
>.|.|TRBJ2-2|16|TRBV10-2
TGCGCCAGCAGTGAGACCACGCCAGGGATAACCGGGGAGCTGTTTTTT
CASSETTPGITGELFF
>.|once|TRBJ2-3|16|TRBV10-3
TGTGCCATCAGTGAGAGTTTACGGCGGACCACAGATACGCAGTATTTT
CAISESLRRTTDTQYF
>.|.|TRBJ1-1|13|TRBV10-3
TGTGCCATCAGTGGGGGAGGGGGGACTGAAGCTTTCTTT
CAISGGGGTEAFF
>.|.|TRBJ1-4|15|TRBV7-6
TGTGCCAGCAGCCCGCTACGGGGGTCTAGTGAAAAACTGTTTTTT
CASSPLRGSSEKLFF
>.|few|TRBJ1-4|14|TRBV5-1
TGCGCCAGCAGCTTGGGGGGCCTCAATGAAAAACTGTTTTTT
CASSLGGLNEKLFF
>.|.|TRBJ2-1|16|TRBV5-4
TGTGCCAGCAGCTTGGGATCTAGGCCTTTGATTGGTGAGCAGTTCTTC
CASSLGSRPLIGEQFF
>.|.|TRBJ2-5|15|TRBV2
TGTGCCAGCAGCCCCCTCCTAGGGTACCAAGAGACCCAGTACTTC
CASSPLLGYQETQYF
>.|.|TRBJ2-7|16|TRBV7-2
TGTGCCAGCAGCTTAGCGTATTCGGCAGACGCCTACGAGCAGTACTTC
CASSLAYSADAYEQYF
>.|.|TRBJ1-1|15|TRBV6-5
TGTGCCAGCAGCTTAAACAGGAGGGTGTACACTGAAGCTTTCTTT
CASSLNRRVYTEAFF
>TRBD1|.|TRBJ2-1|15|TRBV6-6
TGTGCCAGCAGTTACTCGAGGGACAGCTACAATGAGCAGTTCTTC
CASSYSRDSYNEQFF
>.|.|TRBJ1-6|15|TRBV5-8
TGTGCCAGCGGCGTTTTACAGGGCTATAATTCACCCCTCCACTTT
CASGVLQGYNSPLHF
>TRBD2|.|TRBJ2-3|16|TRBV24-1
TGTGCCACCAGTGATCCGGCGGGAGTCAGCACAGATACGCAGTATTTT
CATSDPAGVSTDTQYF
>.|.|TRBJ1-1|14|TRBV9
TGTGCCAGCAGCGTAGGGGGGCAGAACACTGAAGCTTTCTTT
CASSVGGQNTEAFF
>TRBD1|.|TRBJ1-2|14|TRBV11-2
TGTGCCAGCAGTCTTCCGGGACAGGCCTATGGCTACACCTTC
CASSLPGQAYGYTF
>.|.|TRBJ2-7|11|TRBV20-1
TGCAGTGCTAGGGGCAGGGACGAGCAGTACTTC
CSARGRDEQYF
>.|once|TRBJ1-1|15|TRBV5-5
TGTGCCAGCAGCCCGAACACAGGGTTGAACACTGAAGCTTTCTTT
CASSPNTGLNTEAFF
>.|.|TRBJ2-2|16|TRBV4-2
TGTGCCAGCAGTGCAGCCCGTAGCGGATCCACCGGGGAGCTGTTTTTT
CASSAARSGSTGELFF
>.|.|TRBJ1-2|14|TRBV2
TGTGCCAGCAGTGAACCATTACAGGGAGGTGGCTACACCTTC
CASSEPLQGGGYTF
>.|few|TRBJ2-1|14|TRBV6-5
TGTGCCAGCAGGCCTTTCGACAGCTACAATGAGCAGTTCTTC
CASRPFDSYNEQFF
>.|once|TRBJ1-2|13|TRBV2
TGTGCCAGCAGTGAAAGACCCCCCAGTGGCTACACCTTC
CASSERPPSGYTF
>.|.|TRBJ2-5|11|TRBV20-1
TGCAGTGCTATTCTGGGGGAGACCCAGTACTTC
CSAILGETQYF
>TRBD1|.|TRBJ1-1|13|TRBV19
TGTGCCAGTAGTGCCGGACAGGGAGCTGAAGCTTTCTTT
CASSAGQGAEAFF
>TRBD2|once|TRBJ2-1|17|TRBV2
TGTGCCAGCAGTGAACTACCTAGCGGGATTCCACACAATGAGCAGTTCTTC
CASSELPSGIPHNEQFF
>.|.|TRBJ1-2|12|TRBV6-5
TGTGCCAGCAGGACTTTAGACTATGGCTACACCTTC
CASRTLDYGYTF
>TRBD1|.|TRBJ1-2|14|TRBV10-3
TGTGCCATCAGAGGAACCGGACAGGGGTTGGGCTACACCTTC
CAIRGTGQGLGYTF
>TRBD1|few|TRBJ1-1|16|TRBV4-2
TGTGCCAGCAGCCAAGCGGGACAGGGAAGATACGCTGAAGCTTTCTTT
CASSQAGQGRYAEAFF
>.|.|TRBJ2-7|12|TRBV6-2/TRBV6-3
TGTGCCAGCGGCCCCTTTCAGCGGGAGCAGTACTTC
CASGPFQREQYF